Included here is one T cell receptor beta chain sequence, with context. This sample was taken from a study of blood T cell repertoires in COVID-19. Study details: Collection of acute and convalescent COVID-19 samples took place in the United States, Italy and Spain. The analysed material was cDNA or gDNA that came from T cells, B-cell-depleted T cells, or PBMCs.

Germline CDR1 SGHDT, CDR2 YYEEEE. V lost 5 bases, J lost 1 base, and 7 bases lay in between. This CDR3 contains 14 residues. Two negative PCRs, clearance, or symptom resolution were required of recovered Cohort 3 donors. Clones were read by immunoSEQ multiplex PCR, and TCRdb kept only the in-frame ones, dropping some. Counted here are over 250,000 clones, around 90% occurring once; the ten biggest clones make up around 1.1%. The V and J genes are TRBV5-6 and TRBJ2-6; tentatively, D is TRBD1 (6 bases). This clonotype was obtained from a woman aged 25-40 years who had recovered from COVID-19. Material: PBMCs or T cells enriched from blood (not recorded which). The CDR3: CASSTGSGANVLTF. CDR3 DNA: TGTGCCAGCAGTACAGGGTCTGGGGCCAACGTCCTGACTTTC.